The next 27 T cell receptor beta chains were all read from a single sample in a study of OX40 agonist ivuxolimab in advanced cancers. Some clones are missing from TCRdb's copy, which holds only in-frame ones; the method was immunoSEQ multiplex PCR. Found here are some 80,000 clones, around 86% of them singletons; the top ten hold 0.45% to 0.55%. Sequenced here: CD4+ or CD8+ T cells sorted from blood, sampled in a trial of the OX40 agonist ivuxolimab. Every receptor here comes from an adult with an advanced solid tumor such as melanoma, head and neck, liver or kidney cancer.

This clone was detected a few times. V and J are TRBV9 and TRBJ2-3; TRBD1 agrees at 8 bases. The CDR3 sequence is 16 residues long. The V gene end was trimmed by 4 bases and the J gene end by 2 bases; junction bases not matched to a gene: 9. Germline CDR1 and CDR2: SGDLS and YYNGEE. The chain's CDR3 is CASSLTGTGLTDTQYF. The CDR3 bases are TGTGCCAGCAGCCTCACCGGGACAGGACTCACAGATACGCAGTATTTT.

This clone was found once. This chain joins TRBV21-1 and TRBJ2-1; the D segment call TRBD2 is taken from the table without a DNA check. TRBV21-1 is shown as a pseudogene. This CDR3 is 16 amino acids long. CDR3 sequence reads: CASSYRRGPYENEQFF. For the CDR3, the DNA is TGTGCCAGCAGCTACCGGAGAGGCCCCTATGAGAATGAGCAGTTCTTC.

This rearrangement joins TRBV19 to TRBJ2-5, with 8 bases fitting TRBD1. Trimming cost V 5 bases and J 5 bases; bases outside gene matches: 4. CDR1 is LNHDA and CDR2 is SQIVND in the germline V gene (reference sequence). This CDR3 is built from 13 residues. For the CDR3, the DNA is TGTGCCAGTAGTGCGGACAGGGAGGAGACCCAGTACTTC. This sequence encodes CASSADREETQYF.

V gene TRBV6-6 combines with J gene TRBJ2-7; no reliable D call. V lost 4 bases and J lost 4, with 8 bases in between. The CDR3 totals 12 residues. Per the germline V gene, CDR1 is MNHNY and CDR2 is SVGAGI (reference sequence). The CDR3 region has the DNA TGTGCCAGCAGTTCTACCGAGTACGAGCAGTACTTC. It codes for CASSSTEYEQYF.

The chain has TRBV6-1 and TRBJ2-5; 8 nucleotides line up with TRBD1. Germline assignment: CDR1 MNHNS and CDR2 SASEGT. With 4 bases clipped from V and 5 bases from J, the junction kept 3 bases outside the gene matches. The CDR3 has 13 residues. The CDR3: CASSGQGLETQYF. CDR3 nucleotide sequence: TGTGCCAGCAGTGGACAGGGGTTGGAGACCCAGTACTTC.

The rearrangement uses TRBV7-7 and TRBJ2-1; 9 bases map to TRBD1. The CDR3 loop spans 15 amino acids. Trimming took 5 bases from V and 7 from J; bases not matched to a gene: 9. Germline CDR1 is SSHAT and CDR2 is FNYEAQ (reference sequence). The DNA for the CDR3 is TGTGCCAGCAGCCCCGGGACAGGGACGACAAATGAGCAGTTCTTC. It is translated as CASSPGTGTTNEQFF.

The chain is built from TRBV29-1 and TRBJ1-1; D remains unclear. The ends were cut back, 4 bases at V and 2 bases at J, with 5 bases in the middle. This CDR3 spans 11 amino acids. CDR1 SQVTM and CDR2 ANQGSEA come from the germline V gene. The CDR3 coding sequence is TGCAGCGTTGCAGCAAACACTGAAGCTTTCTTT. Translated, it gives CSVAANTEAFF. Full variable domain (remainder filled in from reference TRBV29-1 and TRBJ1-1): SAVISQKPSRDICQRGTSLTIQCQVDSQVTMMFWYRQQPGQSLTLIATANQGSEATYESGFVIDKFPISRPNLTFSTLTVSNMSPEDSSIYLCSVAANTEAFFGQGTRLTVV.

The table lists this clone with a count of one. The chain links TRBV15 to TRBJ2-3; no clear D gene. V dropped 5 bases and J dropped 2 bases, with 14 bases sitting between them. The length of the CDR3 is 15 residues. Germline V CDR1 and CDR2: LNHNV, YYDKDF (reference sequence). The CDR3 spells CATSSGLPYTDTQYF. In nucleotides, the CDR3 is TGTGCCACCAGCTCGGGCCTACCTTACACAGATACGCAGTATTTT.

The chain links TRBV15 to TRBJ2-1, with 12 bases lining up with TRBD2. The CDR3 loop spans 20 amino acids. Trimming cost V 2 bases and J 5 bases; bases outside gene matches: 16. Germline assignment: CDR1 LNHNV and CDR2 YYDKDF (reference sequence). As DNA, the CDR3 is TGTGCCACCAGCAGACTTTATTCGAGGACTAGCGGGACGGCTAACAATGAGCAGTTCTTC. Protein sequence: CATSRLYSRTSGTANNEQFF.

This chain joins TRBV28 and TRBJ2-7; 10 bases are a match to TRBD2. The V segment lost 2 bases and the J segment 0 bases; nucleotides outside the gene matches: 1. This CDR3 has 15 residues. The germline V gene encodes CDR1 MDHEN and CDR2 SYDVKM. The CDR3 here is CASSLASGGSYEQYF. The CDR3 region has the DNA TGTGCCAGCAGTTTAGCTAGCGGGGGCTCCTACGAGCAGTACTTC.

This chain links TRBV2 with TRBJ1-5, with no clear D. The germline CDR1 and CDR2 sequences are SNHLY and FYNNEI. The CDR3 has 14 residues. The V end lost 1 base, the J end lost 9 bases, and 13 bases lay between the germline ends. CDR3 protein: CASSEVPSLGPQHF. The CDR3 region has the DNA TGTGCCAGCAGTGAAGTACCCTCCCTAGGGCCCCAGCATTTT.

The chain is built from TRBV5-1 and TRBJ1-5; D is possibly TRBD1 (5 bases). Trimming took off 0 bases at V and 1 base at J, with 26 bases between the two ends. The length of the CDR3 is 21 residues. Germline CDR1 SGHRS, CDR2 YFSETQ. This CDR3 is CASSLVYGQGFLNWSNQPQHF. DNA for the CDR3: TGCGCCAGCAGCTTGGTGTACGGGCAGGGATTTTTAAACTGGAGCAATCAGCCCCAGCATTTT.

There are a few counts of this clone. The chain recombines TRBV18 with TRBJ1-5; 8 nucleotides match TRBD1. CDR1 and CDR2 from the germline V gene are KGHSH and LQKENI. Trimming at V came to 4 bases and at J to 6 bases, leaving 5 bases not matched to a gene. The length of the CDR3 is 14 residues. CDR3 bases: TGTGCCAGCTCACTGGACAGGGCGAGTCAGCCCCAGCATTTT. Its translation: CASSLDRASQPQHF.

The chain has TRBV15 and TRBJ2-2; no reliable D call. V was cut by 8 bases and J by 1 base, with 11 bases left in between. Germline-derived CDR1 and CDR2 are LNHNV and YYDKDF (reference sequence). The CDR3 contains 14 residues. CDR3 in DNA: TGTGCCACCTGGGAATTCTTGAACACCGGGGAGCTGTTTTTT. As protein: CATWEFLNTGELFF.

J is TRBJ2-3 and V is TRBV28, with D perhaps matching TRBD1 (7 bases). CDR3 length: 15 amino acids. V was shortened by 4 bases and J by 3 bases, with 14 bases between the two germline ends. Germline CDR1 and CDR2: MDHEN and SYDVKM. The CDR3 spells CASSSLPGGTDTQYF. Written as DNA, the CDR3 is TGTGCCAGCAGTTCCCTGCCAGGGGGGACAGATACGCAGTATTTT.

This clone has more than one count but fewer than ten. The chain employs TRBV18 and TRBJ2-1; a possible D gene is TRBD2 (5 bases). This CDR3 is built from 15 residues. The V gene lost 2 bases and the J gene lost 10 bases, with 18 bases spanning the gap. From germline, CDR1 is KGHSH and CDR2 LQKENI. This CDR3 reads CASSPGGVVGFEQFF. DNA of the CDR3: TGTGCCAGCTCACCAGGAGGAGTGGTGGGATTCGAGCAGTTCTTC.

Of note for this clone: Germline and junction disagree at one end, which may indicate a read error. The rearrangement joins TRBV6-1 to TRBJ2-7, with D unresolved. Germline V gene lookup returns CDR1 MNHNS and CDR2 SASEGT. This CDR3 has 14 amino acids. DNA for the CDR3: TGTGCCAGCTCGCCAGGAGCTCAACCCCACCGAGCAGTATTC. Encoded protein: CASSPGAQPHRAVF.

A few counts support this clone. CDR3 sequence (DNA): TGTGCCAGCAGCCCAGCGACAGGGGAGCCTGGTGAAAAACTGTTTTTT. This translates into CASSPATGEPGEKLFF. The rearrangement uses TRBV4-2 and TRBJ1-4, with 8 bases that match TRBD1. Trimming took 4 bases from V and 7 from J; bases not matched to a gene: 11. Germline V lookup: CDR1 LGHNA, CDR2 YNFKEQ. The CDR3 has 16 residues.

This clone was observed once. The gene calls are TRBV25-1 and TRBJ1-1, with a weak D call TRBD1 (5 bases). CDR3 size: 13 residues. V lost 7 bases and J 1 base, leaving 10 bases between the germline ends. Per germline, CDR1 MGHDK and CDR2 SYGVNS. The CDR3 region has the DNA TGTGCCAGCAACGGGGGGTCGAACACTGAAGCTTTCTTT. It codes for CASNGGSNTEAFF.

The chain links TRBV6-5 to TRBJ2-1; 10 bases line up with TRBD2. The CDR3 covers 14 residues. The germline CDR1 and CDR2 sequences are MNHEY and SVGAGI. The ends lost 4 bases at V and 9 bases at J; junction bases unmatched: 6. The CDR3 region has the DNA TGTGCCAGCAGTTTCCTAGCGGGAGTAGGTGAGCAGTTCTTC. Its translation: CASSFLAGVGEQFF.

The rearrangement joins TRBV5-6 to TRBJ2-4, with 11 bases fitting TRBD2. Per germline, CDR1 SGHDT and CDR2 YYEEEE. This CDR3 spans 15 amino acids. V shed 6 bases, J shed 8 bases, and the junction held 10 bases outside the gene matches. The CDR3 protein is CASIRSGGAVYIQYF. The CDR3 region has the DNA TGTGCCAGCATCCGTAGCGGGGGGGCTGTGTACATTCAGTACTTC.

This rearrangement joins TRBV9 to TRBJ1-1, with no clear D. Trimming left V 4 bases short and J 0 bases short, with 13 bases between. The germline gives CDR1 SGDLS, CDR2 YYNGEE. The CDR3 has 15 residues. The CDR3 DNA is TGTGCCAGCAGCCCACGGGGAGGTATGAACACTGAAGCTTTCTTT. Protein sequence: CASSPRGGMNTEAFF.

The chain employs TRBV7-2 and TRBJ1-2; D may be TRBD1 (5 bases). CDR1 and CDR2 (germline): SGHTA, FQGNSA. V was clipped by 4 bases and J by 2 bases, with 14 bases between them. The CDR3 consists of 15 residues. The CDR3 protein is CASSSDYAGNYGYTF. The CDR3, as DNA: TGTGCCAGCAGCTCCGACTACGCAGGGAACTATGGCTACACCTTC.

The V call is TRBV19, the J call TRBJ1-6; tentative D call: TRBD1 (6 bases). CDR1 is LNHDA, CDR2 SQIVND, per germline (reference sequence). V was shortened by 7 bases and J by 8 bases, with 15 bases between the two germline ends. This CDR3 spans 14 amino acids. CDR3 sequence (DNA): TGTGCCAGTAACCAGGGGTCATGGGATTCACCCCTCCACTTT. It is translated as CASNQGSWDSPLHF.

This clone was picked up one time. The DNA for the CDR3 is TGCGCCAGCAGCTTGGGCCCTGGGAGGGCCGCCCCGGGGGAGCAGTACTTC. Translating gives CASSLGPGRAAPGEQYF. V and J are TRBV5-1 and TRBJ2-7, with 7 nucleotides matching TRBD2. Germline CDR1 and CDR2: SGHRS and YFSETQ. The CDR3 length is 17 residues. The ends lost 0 bases at V and 7 bases at J; junction bases unmatched: 16.

This sequence joins TRBV5-6 and TRBJ2-5; tentatively, D is TRBD2 (6 bases). CDR3 length: 15 residues. From germline, CDR1 is SGHDT and CDR2 YYEEEE. The V end lost 0 bases, the J end lost 4 bases, and 13 bases lay between the germline ends. The CDR3 loop is CASSLGVGRIETQYF. CDR3 coding DNA: TGTGCCAGCAGCTTGGGGGTCGGGAGAATAGAGACCCAGTACTTC.

The V gene is TRBV11-2, the J gene TRBJ1-1, with a tentative D call TRBD1 (5 bases). Trimming cost V 4 bases and J 10 bases, with 10 bases left between them. Germline V lookup: CDR1 SGHAT, CDR2 FQNNGV. The CDR3 runs 11 residues. Here the CDR3 DNA reads TGTGCCAGCAGCTATGCGCAGGGAGCTTTCTTT. It encodes CASSYAQGAFF.